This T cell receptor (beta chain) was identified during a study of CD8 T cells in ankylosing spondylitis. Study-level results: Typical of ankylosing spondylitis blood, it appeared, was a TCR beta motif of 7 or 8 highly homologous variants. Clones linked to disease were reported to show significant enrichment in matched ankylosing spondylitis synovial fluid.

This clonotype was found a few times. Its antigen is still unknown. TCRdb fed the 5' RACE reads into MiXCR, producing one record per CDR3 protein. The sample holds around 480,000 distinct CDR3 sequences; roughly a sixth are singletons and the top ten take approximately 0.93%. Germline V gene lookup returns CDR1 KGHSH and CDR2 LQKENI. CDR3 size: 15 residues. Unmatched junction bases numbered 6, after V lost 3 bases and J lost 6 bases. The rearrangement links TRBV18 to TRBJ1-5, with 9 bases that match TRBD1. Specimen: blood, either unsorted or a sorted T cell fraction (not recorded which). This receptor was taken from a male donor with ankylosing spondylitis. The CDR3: CASSPGTGQGQPQHF. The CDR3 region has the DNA TGTGCCAGCTCACCCGGGACAGGGCAGGGTCAGCCCCAGCATTTT.